This TCR beta chain was captured by sequencing in a study of T cells in Graves' hyperthyroidism and ophthalmopathy (dated by TCRdb to between 2019 and 2020). With regard to the full study: Peripheral blood was sampled at the time of initial diagnosis, prior to any treatment. TCR V-J signatures able to tell the groups apart were searched for in a discovery cohort of 90 to 100 patients, of whom more than 40 had Graves' ophthalmopathy and around 57 had stable Graves' hyperthyroidism. Prospective prediction of ophthalmopathy was tested in an independent validation cohort of fewer than 20 hyperthyroidism patients and some 17 patients who later progressed to ophthalmopathy. The roughly 94 discovery patients were randomly split 7:3 into training and test sets. In addition, the study compared T-cell repertoires in thyroid tissue and in blood from about six Graves' hyperthyroidism patients. Following sampling, methimazole starting at 30 mg daily was given to hyperthyroidism patients, and high-dose intravenous methylprednisolone was given to ophthalmopathy patients. The paper reports TCR Vbeta CDR3 sequencing of approximately 140 peripheral blood samples: approximately 41 ophthalmopathy, around 80 hyperthyroidism and around 17 progressor patients. Paper-wide results and their limitations: No statistical method was used to set the sample size in advance, and investigators knew the group allocation. In validation, the model predicted progression to ophthalmopathy a median of around six months before onset, with about 64% sensitivity and just under 75% specificity. Blood samples also contained most of the expanded thyroid clonotypes (frequency above 0.001), which suggests that blood repertoires may reflect thyroid immune responses. A model built on a 13 V-J signature distinguished ophthalmopathy from stable hyperthyroidism, reaching 85% to 90% sensitivity and about 81% specificity in cross-validation and 80%/75% in testing.

This clonotype was found many times. Its antigen is not yet known. No base quality information exists; no much larger clone differs at one position. Trimming accounts for 5 bases at V and 0 bases at J, while the number of junction bases matched to no gene is 3. CDR1 and CDR2 (MNHEY, SMNVEV) derive from the germline V gene (reference sequence). The CDR3 starts with the cysteine, ends with the phenylalanine, and has 14 residues. The retained sequence is limited to the CDR3, 42 bases, with the frame set at the first base. Stable Graves' hyperthyroidism was defined as the absence of progression to ophthalmopathy over 18 months of follow-up. The hyperthyroidism patients were between 18 and 65 years old and newly diagnosed, with a disease duration of less than 2 months. Any patient with an uncontrolled infection, another autoimmune disease, pregnancy or lactation was excluded. Diagnoses relied on clinical symptoms, serum thyroxine and TRAb, thyroid ultrasound and orbital computed tomography. PBMCs were isolated from approximately 10 ml of fresh peripheral blood by Ficoll-Paque density gradient centrifugation. Trizol reagent was used to extract total RNA, and RNA quality was then checked on an Agilent 2100 Bioanalyzer.

The TCR beta CDR3 regions were amplified from the RNA transcripts. A first-round RT-PCR of the TCR CDR3 used the HTBI primer set with the Qiagen OneStep RT-PCR kit. A second multiplex PCR round built the libraries, followed by size selection and purification. The libraries were sequenced on an Illumina HiSeq2000 using paired-end 100 bp reads. In the paper's pipeline: SOAPnuke was used to process the raw data, removing reads that contained adapters or uncalled bases, had a mean Phred below 15, or lacked an exact match to the constant primer or identifier. High-quality paired reads were merged using COPE v1.2.5, and each unique nucleotide sequence was defined as a clonotype. MiTCR v1.1 was used to align the clonotypes against IMGT TRBV, TRBD and TRBJ reference segments. Only V-J combinations with frequency above 0.0001, covering approximately 99% of repertoires, were analysed. A TCS score was defined as the ratio between F50 (clonal expansion) and ExV (chaos), using BLOSUM62-based TCRdist between CDR3 peptides within each V-J. Welch's t-statistics and random forest reduced fewer than 600 V-J features to 13, which were used in a naive Bayes classifier (R e1071). TCRdb reworked the public reads: Q25 trimming with fastp, MiXCR clone assembly, productive beta chains retained. Every entry covers one CDR3 protein and lists the most common genes and DNA from its rows. These V and J calls derive from TCRdb rather than the authors' analysis. This sample lists some 760,000 distinct CDR3 sequences; approximately 14% were detected once. The top ten clones comprise roughly 10% of the sample.

The rearranged chain carries TRBV27 and TRBJ1-1; a stretch of 7 junction bases matches TRBD1. Material: blood. The clonotype originates from a woman between 18 and 29 years old with Graves' hyperthyroidism. The nucleotides are TGTGCCAGCAGTCTCGGGACAGTGAACACTGAAGCTTTCTTT. Its protein reads: CASSLGTVNTEAFF.